The 15 T cell receptor beta chains reported below all come from one sample, sequenced in a study of blood T cell repertoires in COVID-19 (dated by TCRdb to the early 2020s). Library method: the immunoSEQ multiplex PCR assay. TCRdb retrieved this table from immuneACCESS and kept in-frame rearrangements only. Not all clones are present; in checked studies, unresolved V genes account for under half, and no reason is known for the remainder. The sample table lists around 60,000 clones, 60% to 75% of them with a count of one. In total, the top ten clones hold roughly 30% of the sample. Sequenced sample: peripheral blood. These receptors all come from a woman of 80 years or more with acute or convalescent COVID-19.

This clone was detected many times. V usage is TRBV11-2 and J usage is TRBJ2-1, with 8 positions matching TRBD2. Germline V lookup: CDR1 SGHAT, CDR2 FQNNGV. This CDR3 has 15 amino acids. The V gene end was trimmed by 7 bases and the J gene end by 7 bases; junction bases not matched to a gene: 12. CDR3 bases: TGTGCCAGCACCCAGGTTCGCGGGAGGAGGAATGAGCAGTTCTTC. Protein sequence: CASTQVRGRRNEQFF.

The J gene is TRBJ2-3, the V gene TRBV28; TRBD2 aligns across 11 bases. With V trimmed by 4 bases and J by 3 bases, 9 bases remained unmatched. Germline CDR1 MDHEN, CDR2 SYDVKM. The CDR3 has 17 amino acids. The CDR3 is CASSSPQLAGVTDTQYF. For the CDR3, the DNA is TGTGCCAGCAGTTCCCCCCAACTAGCGGGAGTGACAGATACGCAGTATTTT.

This clone was observed once. The chain combines TRBV5-1 with TRBJ2-1, with D perhaps TRBD2 (6 bases). The CDR3 has 16 amino acids. Trimming cost V 4 bases and J 6 bases, with 20 bases left between them. Germline V CDR1 and CDR2: SGHRS, YFSETQ. The CDR3 loop reads CASSLNGAGRGNEQFF. The CDR3 DNA reads as TGCGCCAGCAGCCTTAACGGAGCGGGTAGGGGCAATGAGCAGTTCTTC.

V and J are TRBV7-2 and TRBJ1-3; a possible D gene is TRBD1 (6 bases). Trimming pared 3 bases from V and 0 bases from J, leaving 18 bases between. CDR1 is SGHTA, CDR2 FQGNSA, per germline. The CDR3 is 18 residues long. In DNA, the CDR3 is TGTGCCAGCAGCTTCGACAGGCCTTTGACCGACTCTGGAAACACCATATATTTT. It translates to CASSFDRPLTDSGNTIYF.

The chain is built from TRBV7-2 and TRBJ2-1; TRBD2 matches at 8 bases. This CDR3 contains 15 residues. The trim removed 7 bases at V and 5 bases at J, leaving 10 bases unmatched. Germline assignment: CDR1 SGHTA and CDR2 FQGNSA. The CDR3 spells CASTASGTRDNEQFF. The CDR3 region has the DNA TGTGCCAGCACCGCCTCCGGGACTAGGGACAATGAGCAGTTCTTC.

Only one count was recorded for this clone. This chain joins TRBV5-1 and TRBJ2-2; weak D call: TRBD2 (5 bases). With 5 bases removed from V and 2 bases from J, the gap between germline ends came to 13 bases. The CDR3 contains 15 residues. Germline V gives CDR1 SGHRS, CDR2 YFSETQ. The CDR3, as DNA: TGCGCCAGCAGTCAAGGACTTCCTAACACCGGGGAGCTGTTTTTT. Residues: CASSQGLPNTGELFF.

The chain is built from TRBV11-2 and TRBJ2-1; D not resolved. The CDR3 consists of 13 residues. The V end lost 0 bases, the J end lost 4 bases, and 4 bases lay between the germline ends. Germline-derived CDR1 and CDR2 are SGHAT and FQNNGV. CDR3 residues: CASSLDRYNEQFF. CDR3 coding DNA: TGTGCCAGCAGCTTAGATCGTTACAATGAGCAGTTCTTC.

The chain joins TRBV18 to TRBJ2-3, with 11 positions matching TRBD2. With V trimmed by 2 bases and J by 6 bases, 7 bases remained unmatched. Looked up from germline, CDR1 is KGHSH and CDR2 is LQKENI. The CDR3 is made up of 16 amino acids. The CDR3 protein is CASSPVAASGRDTQYF. The CDR3 coding sequence is TGTGCCAGCTCACCAGTCGCGGCTAGCGGGAGGGATACGCAGTATTTT.

The chain uses TRBV29-1 and TRBJ1-3, with 9 bases aligning to TRBD1. Germline V lookup: CDR1 SQVTM, CDR2 ANQGSEA. The CDR3 is 15 amino acids. The J segment lost 2 bases and the V segment lost 7 bases, leaving 9 bases of the junction unmatched. CDR3 residues: CSAGTGFRTGNTIYF. CDR3 bases: TGCAGCGCCGGGACAGGGTTTAGAACTGGAAACACCATATATTTT.

As to this clone: A read error may be the cause here, since a much bigger clone is one base away. The chain couples TRBV29-1 to TRBJ2-7, with D maybe TRBD2 (6 bases). The germline V gene encodes CDR1 SQVTM and CDR2 ANQGSEA. The length of the CDR3 is 13 residues. Trimming shortened V by 3 bases and J by 6 bases, and 15 bases separated the two germline ends. Here the CDR3 reads CSVDTNGRGEQYF. CDR3 DNA: TGCAGCGTTGATACTAACGGGCGGGGCGAGCAGTACTTC.

The V call is TRBV11-3, the J call TRBJ2-3; 10 bases fit TRBD1. V lost 0 bases and J lost 3; bases outside the gene matches: 15. CDR1 and CDR2 from the germline V gene are SGHNT and YENEEA. CDR3 length: 20 amino acids. CDR3 in DNA: TGTGCCAGCAGCTTAGATGGAGTCGTTAGGGACAGGGGAGCGACAGATACGCAGTATTTT. Protein: CASSLDGVVRDRGATDTQYF.

The CDR3 DNA reads TGTGCCAGCTCACCAGACAGGGGTGACACTGAAGCTTTCTTT. Translation: CASSPDRGDTEAFF. The rearrangement uses TRBV18 and TRBJ1-1; 8 positions agree with TRBD1. Trimming cost V 2 bases and J 3 bases; bases outside gene matches: 2. The germline CDR1 and CDR2 sequences are KGHSH and LQKENI. The CDR3 extends over 14 amino acids.

This sequence joins TRBV28 and TRBJ2-1; tentative D call: TRBD2 (6 bases). V was pared by 7 bases and J by 6 bases, with 16 bases between. The germline V gene has CDR1 MDHEN and CDR2 SYDVKM. This CDR3 has 14 amino acids. The CDR3 DNA follows: TGTGCCAGCAACATGGCGGGGACTCTCAATGAGCAGTTCTTC. Translation gives CASNMAGTLNEQFF.

CDR3 sequence reads: CASRQGNYGYTF. CDR3 in DNA: TGTGCCAGCAGGCAGGGCAACTATGGCTACACCTTC. This chain uses TRBV6-4 with TRBJ1-2; D may be TRBD1 (5 bases). The V gene's germline CDR1 is MRHNA and CDR2 SNTAGT. V lost 6 bases to trimming and J lost 2 bases, with 7 bases between them. The CDR3 has 12 residues.

V gene TRBV7-9 combines with J gene TRBJ1-4, with 8 bases that match TRBD1. CDR1 is SEHNR, CDR2 FQNEAQ, per germline (reference sequence). The CDR3 length is 14 residues. J gave up 7 bases and V 6 bases, and 7 bases lay outside the gene matches. CDR3 sequence (DNA): TGTGCCAGCAGTTCGACAGGGGCATTTGAAAAACTGTTTTTT. Its protein product is CASSSTGAFEKLFF.